These 31 T cell receptor beta chains came from one sample sequenced in a study of T-cell reconstitution after alpha-beta-depleted transplantation in children. Unique molecular identifiers were incorporated when the TCRbeta library was constructed. TCRdb fed the PCR reads into MiXCR, producing one record per CDR3 protein. This sample carries 300,000 or so distinct CDR3 sequences, 23% of them seen once, and the ten largest clones take roughly 9.7%. The material sequenced was PBMCs, mostly from graft donor cells, taken 180 days after TCRalphabeta/CD19-depleted stem cell transplant. These TCRs come from a male patient younger than 18 who had a stem cell transplant for acute lymphoblastic leukemia, so the T cells may come from the graft donor.

This rearrangement joins TRBV2 to TRBJ2-7; 10 bases align to TRBD2. The CDR3 has 15 amino acids. Germline V gene data show CDR1 as SNHLY and CDR2 as FYNNEI. Unmatched junction bases numbered 2, after V lost 0 bases and J lost 3 bases. DNA for the CDR3: TGTGCCAGCAGTGAAGCTGGACTAGCGGTCTACGAGCAGTACTTC. Protein: CASSEAGLAVYEQYF.

The J gene is TRBJ1-2, the V gene TRBV6-5, with D perhaps matching TRBD1 (5 bases). V shed 0 bases and J shed 4 bases, with 9 bases lying between them. The CDR3 totals 14 residues. Per the germline V gene, CDR1 is MNHEY and CDR2 is SVGAGI. Here the CDR3 reads CASSYSKGTYGYTF. The CDR3 DNA reads TGTGCCAGCAGTTACTCGAAGGGGACCTATGGCTACACCTTC.

This chain joins TRBV21-1 and TRBJ2-5; the table names TRBD2, a call not compared with the DNA. TRBV21-1 is labeled a pseudogene. The CDR3 runs 20 residues. The CDR3 DNA reads as TGTGCCAGCAGCAAAGGGCTAGCGGGACCTCACGCCTGGTACCAAGAGACCCAGTACTTC. Its protein is CASSKGLAGPHAWYQETQYF.

This clonotype has more than one count but fewer than ten. This chain uses TRBV7-3 with TRBJ2-1; 8 bases map to TRBD2. J lost 2 bases, V lost 6 bases, and 3 bases had no gene match. The V gene's germline CDR1 is SGHTA and CDR2 FQGTGA. The CDR3 has 14 amino acids. The CDR3 protein is CASSFSGAYNEQFF. In DNA form, the CDR3 reads TGTGCCAGCAGTTTTAGCGGGGCCTACAATGAGCAGTTCTTC.

This clonotype turned up a few times. The chain has TRBV7-4 and TRBJ2-3; TRBD2 agrees at 14 bases. CDR1 is SGHVT, CDR2 SQSDAQ, per germline. V lost 2 bases to trimming and J lost 3 bases; unmatched junction nucleotides: 7. This CDR3 is 18 amino acids long. CDR3 residues: CASSLLVGTSGGTDTQYF. Written as DNA, the CDR3 is TGTGCCAGCAGCTTATTGGTGGGGACTAGCGGGGGAACAGATACGCAGTATTTT. Complete variable domain (other parts from reference TRBV7-4 and TRBJ2-3): GAGVSQSPRYKVAKRGRDVALRCDSISGHVTLYWYRQTLGQGSEVLTYSQSDAQRDKSGRPSGRFSAERPERSVSTLKIQRTEQGDSAVYLCASSLLVGTSGGTDTQYFGPGTRLTVL.

The sample holds a few counts of this clonotype. The CDR3 DNA reads as TGTGCCAGCAGCTTAAGTTTTGGGGGCCAAGAGACCCAGTACTTC. It translates to CASSLSFGGQETQYF. The genes are TRBV11-2 and TRBJ2-5, with D perhaps matching TRBD1 or TRBD2 (5 bases each). CDR3 length equals 15 residues. Trimming stripped 2 bases from V and 1 base from J, with 11 bases between. CDR1 and CDR2 from the germline V gene are SGHAT and FQNNGV. Variable domain in full (rest from reference TRBV11-2 and TRBJ2-5): EAGVAQSPRYKIIEKRQSVAFWCNPISGHATLYWYQQILGQGPKLLIQFQNNGVVDDSQLPKDRFSAERLKGVDSTLKIQPAKLEDSAVYLCASSLSFGGQETQYFGPGTRLLVL.

This clonotype has only a few counts. The chain couples TRBV6-5 to TRBJ2-5; the D is unclear. The CDR3 sequence is 13 residues long. Germline V CDR1 and CDR2: MNHEY, SVGAGI. Trimming took off 0 bases at V and 9 bases at J, with 11 bases between the two ends. The DNA of the CDR3 is TGTGCCAGCAGTTACTCGATTGGGAAGCCCCAGTACTTC. The encoded protein is CASSYSIGKPQYF.

This chain links TRBV12-3 or TRBV12-4 with TRBJ2-2; a possible D gene is TRBD2 (6 bases). The V end lost 5 bases, the J end lost 5 bases, and 12 bases lay between the germline ends. There are 14 residues in the CDR3. DNA for the CDR3: TGTGCCAGCAGTCCCCTAAGCGGGACCGGGGAGCTGTTTTTT. Translated: CASSPLSGTGELFF.

The chain has TRBV13 and TRBJ2-7; TRBD2 is a possible D gene (5 bases). In germline, CDR1 is PRHDT, CDR2 FYEKMQ (reference sequence). V lost 5 bases, J lost 4 bases, and 9 bases lay in between. The CDR3 is 12 amino acids. DNA of the CDR3: TGTGCCAGCAGCCCTAGCAGGTACGAGCAGTACTTC. This translates into CASSPSRYEQYF.

The V call is TRBV7-2, the J call TRBJ1-1; no reliable D call. Germline V gene data show CDR1 as SGHTA and CDR2 as FQGNSA. The V gene lost 5 bases and the J gene lost 1 base, with 17 bases spanning the gap. This CDR3 has 16 amino acids. The CDR3 nucleotides are TGTGCCAGCAGCCCAATGCGGGTAGGGTGGAACACTGAAGCTTTCTTT. It codes for CASSPMRVGWNTEAFF.

The V and J genes are TRBV18 and TRBJ2-7; TRBD2 aligns across 10 bases. Losses at the gene ends were 5 bases for V and 6 bases for J; bases not matched to a gene: 10. The germline CDR1 and CDR2 sequences are KGHSH and LQKENI. The CDR3 sequence is 15 residues long. In nucleotides, the CDR3 is TGTGCCAGCTCATTCCCTAGCGGGAGAGGAGGCGAGCAGTACTTC. It translates to CASSFPSGRGGEQYF.

The chain combines TRBV28 with TRBJ2-7; D gene uncertain. V lost 5 bases and J 9 bases, leaving 14 bases between the germline ends. The CDR3 runs 12 residues. The germline gives CDR1 MDHEN, CDR2 SYDVKM. The CDR3 reads CASSPNPTWQYF. The CDR3 DNA reads as TGTGCCAGCAGTCCAAATCCCACTTGGCAGTACTTC.

The rearrangement joins TRBV7-2 to TRBJ1-2; TRBD1 might be the D (5 bases). The CDR3 is made up of 13 amino acids. V gave up 4 bases and J gave up 7 bases, with 13 bases separating them. Germline CDR1 SGHTA, CDR2 FQGNSA. The CDR3: CASSSYPGSGYTF. CDR3 coding DNA: TGTGCCAGCAGCTCCTATCCAGGGTCTGGCTACACCTTC.

The chain couples TRBV2 to TRBJ2-7; TRBD2 agrees at 9 bases. The CDR3 is 18 amino acids. V lost 6 bases to trimming and J lost 0 bases; unmatched junction nucleotides: 15. CDR1 SNHLY and CDR2 FYNNEI come from the germline V gene. The CDR3 protein is CASRPLAGWFPNSYEQYF. Here the CDR3 DNA reads TGTGCCAGCAGGCCCCTAGCGGGATGGTTCCCCAACTCCTACGAGCAGTACTTC.

Ten or more counts support this clonotype. The chain couples TRBV7-9 to TRBJ2-7; a weak D match, TRBD1 (6 bases). The CDR3 is 12 residues long. The V end was cut by 5 bases, the J end by 3 bases, with 8 bases between. Per the germline V gene, CDR1 is SEHNR and CDR2 is FQNEAQ (reference sequence). CDR3 DNA sequence: TGTGCCAGCAGCCAACAGGGCTACGAGCAGTACTTC. This sequence encodes CASSQQGYEQYF.

The V and J genes are TRBV2 and TRBJ2-7; 11 bases are shared with TRBD2. Germline CDR1 and CDR2: SNHLY and FYNNEI. The length of the CDR3 is 17 residues. V shed 3 bases and J 0 bases; nucleotides not matched to a gene: 7. The CDR3 region has the DNA TGTGCCAGCAGTGATACGACTAGCGGGGTTGCCTCCTACGAGCAGTACTTC. It encodes CASSDTTSGVASYEQYF.

The CDR3 loop reads CSVGAPMNTGELFF. CDR3 nucleotides: TGCAGCGTGGGAGCTCCAATGAACACCGGGGAGCTGTTTTTT. V usage is TRBV29-1 and J usage is TRBJ2-2; a weak D match, TRBD2 (5 bases). The V and J ends lost 6 bases and 1 base respectively, with 12 bases between them. The CDR3 runs to 14 residues. Germline V gene data show CDR1 as SQVTM and CDR2 as ANQGSEA.

V is TRBV20-1 and J is TRBJ2-4; no reliable D call. Germline CDR1 is DFQATT and CDR2 is SNEGSKA (reference sequence). V gave up 4 bases and J gave up 1 base, with 14 bases separating them. This CDR3 has 15 amino acids. The CDR3: CSAMKNYAAKNIQYF. CDR3 bases: TGCAGTGCTATGAAAAATTACGCGGCCAAAAACATTCAGTACTTC.

This clonotype has more than one count but fewer than ten. V usage is TRBV25-1 and J usage is TRBJ2-7; 8 positions agree with TRBD2. V lost 4 bases to trimming and J lost 2 bases; unmatched junction nucleotides: 10. This CDR3 is 16 amino acids long. Germline V gene sequence: CDR1 MGHDK, CDR2 SYGVNS. The CDR3: CASSGQTGLGPYEQYF. For the CDR3, the DNA is TGTGCCAGCAGTGGCCAAACGGGACTAGGCCCCTACGAGCAGTACTTC.

In this sample, this clonotype turned up many times. The V and J genes are TRBV5-1 and TRBJ2-7, with 9 bases identical to TRBD1. V shed 4 bases, J shed 6 bases, and the junction held 5 bases outside the gene matches. Per germline, CDR1 SGHRS and CDR2 YFSETQ. The CDR3 has 13 amino acids. The CDR3 bases are TGCGCCAGCAGCCCGGGACAGGGAAGCGAGCAGTACTTC. Translation: CASSPGQGSEQYF.

This clonotype appeared a few times. The rearrangement uses TRBV5-1 and TRBJ1-5, with TRBD1 matching over 10 bases. The CDR3 is made up of 16 amino acids. The J segment lost 7 bases and the V segment lost 0 bases, leaving 7 bases of the junction unmatched. CDR1 and CDR2 from the germline V gene are SGHRS and YFSETQ. This CDR3 reads CASSLGDRGLGQPQHF. CDR3 DNA sequence: TGCGCCAGCAGCTTGGGGGACAGGGGACTCGGGCAGCCCCAGCATTTT.

The chain employs TRBV6-5 and TRBJ2-1, with TRBD2 identical over 13 bases. In germline, CDR1 is MNHEY, CDR2 SVGAGI. The CDR3 has 17 amino acids. V lost 0 bases and J lost 5; bases outside the gene matches: 4. The CDR3 sequence is CASSYSGTSGTNNEQFF. In DNA form, the CDR3 reads TGTGCCAGCAGTTACTCGGGGACTAGCGGGACAAACAATGAGCAGTTCTTC.

The chain joins TRBV10-3 to TRBJ2-1; 7 bases agree with TRBD1. This CDR3 is built from 17 residues. CDR1 and CDR2 from the germline V gene are ENHRY and SYGVKD. With 1 base clipped from V and 4 bases from J, the junction kept 10 bases outside the gene matches. For the CDR3, the DNA is TGTGCCATCAGTGAGTTGGGACAGCCCGGTGGGTACAATGAGCAGTTCTTC. This sequence encodes CAISELGQPGGYNEQFF.

This clonotype was detected only a few times. V is TRBV5-1 and J is TRBJ1-4; TRBD1 is a possible D gene (5 bases). V was cut by 4 bases and J by 8 bases, with 15 bases left in between. The CDR3 extends over 14 amino acids. Germline V lookup: CDR1 SGHRS, CDR2 YFSETQ. The CDR3 protein is CASSDRDGAEKLFF. CDR3 DNA sequence: TGCGCCAGCAGCGACCGGGACGGTGCCGAAAAACTGTTTTTT.

This clonotype has a handful of counts. The V call is TRBV12-3 or TRBV12-4, the J call TRBJ2-7; D is ambiguous. The V end lost 3 bases, the J end lost 6 bases, and 12 bases lay between the germline ends. The CDR3 is 13 amino acids. This CDR3 is CASSLSRHSEQYF. The CDR3 nucleotides read TGTGCCAGCAGTTTGAGTAGACACAGCGAGCAGTACTTC.

This clonotype has a handful of counts. CDR3 DNA: TGTGCCAGCAGCTTAGGACAACCAGGGGCTGCTGAGCAGTTCTTC. This sequence encodes CASSLGQPGAAEQFF. V gene TRBV7-2 combines with J gene TRBJ2-1, with D tentatively TRBD1 (6 bases). This CDR3 comprises 15 residues. CDR1 and CDR2 from the germline V gene are SGHTA and FQGNSA. Trimming pared 1 base from V and 9 bases from J, leaving 16 bases between.

The V and J genes are TRBV9 and TRBJ2-2; no clear D gene. The CDR3 contains 16 residues. Germline values: CDR1 SGDLS, CDR2 YYNGEE. V was shortened by 4 bases and J by 3 bases, with 16 bases between the two germline ends. The CDR3 spells CASSPVPRQDTGELFF. CDR3 coding DNA: TGTGCCAGCAGCCCAGTCCCCCGGCAGGACACCGGGGAGCTGTTTTTT.

The rearrangement uses TRBV2 and TRBJ2-3; D is unclear. Trimming stripped 7 bases from V and 6 bases from J, with 5 bases between. Germline V gives CDR1 SNHLY, CDR2 FYNNEI. The CDR3 covers 10 residues. CDR3 region: CASTHDTQYF. The CDR3 region has the DNA TGTGCCAGCACCCACGATACGCAGTATTTT.

In its sample, this clonotype was seen a few times. V usage is TRBV20-1 and J usage is TRBJ1-2; D is ambiguous. CDR1 is DFQATT, CDR2 SNEGSKA, per germline (reference sequence). The CDR3 runs to 15 residues. The V gene lost 0 bases and the J gene lost 4 bases, with 15 bases spanning the gap. CDR3 in amino acids: CSARDSTSWLYGYTF. CDR3 nucleotide sequence: TGCAGTGCTAGAGATTCAACCAGCTGGCTCTATGGCTACACCTTC.

This clonotype was observed a few times. The genes are TRBV20-1 and TRBJ2-7; TRBD1 might be the D (5 bases). Germline V gene data show CDR1 as DFQATT and CDR2 as SNEGSKA (reference sequence). CDR3 length equals 12 residues. Trimming took 3 bases from V and 3 from J, leaving 9 bases between them. CDR3 sequence (DNA): TGCAGTGCTAGCAAAGACAGCTACGAGCAGTACTTC. Its protein product is CSASKDSYEQYF.

The V and J genes are TRBV28 and TRBJ2-7, with no clear D. The germline CDR1 and CDR2 sequences are MDHEN and SYDVKM. CDR3 size: 12 residues. The germline V and J ends were trimmed by 5 bases and 0 bases, with 5 bases remaining between them. DNA for the CDR3: TGTGCCAGCAGTCGCCCCTCCTACGAGCAGTACTTC. Protein sequence: CASSRPSYEQYF.